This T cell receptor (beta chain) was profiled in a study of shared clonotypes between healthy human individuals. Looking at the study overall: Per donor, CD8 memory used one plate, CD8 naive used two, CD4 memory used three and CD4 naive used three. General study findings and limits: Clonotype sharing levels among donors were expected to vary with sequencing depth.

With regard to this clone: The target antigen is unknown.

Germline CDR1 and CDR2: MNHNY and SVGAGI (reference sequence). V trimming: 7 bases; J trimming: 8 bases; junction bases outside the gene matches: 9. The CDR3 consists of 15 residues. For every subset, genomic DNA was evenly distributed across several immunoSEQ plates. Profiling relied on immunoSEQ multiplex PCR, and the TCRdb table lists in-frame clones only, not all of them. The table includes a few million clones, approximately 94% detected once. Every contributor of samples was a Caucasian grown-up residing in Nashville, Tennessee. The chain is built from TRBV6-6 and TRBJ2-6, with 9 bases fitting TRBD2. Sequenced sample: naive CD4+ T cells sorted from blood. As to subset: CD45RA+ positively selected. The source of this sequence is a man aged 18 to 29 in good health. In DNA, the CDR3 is TGTGCCAGCACGGGAGCGGGGGGCGACCCCAACGTCCTGACTTTC. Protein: CASTGAGGDPNVLTF.